The rows below give T cell receptor beta chains drawn from one sample of a study of Ad26.COV2.S vaccination and SARS-CoV-2 variants. Profiling relied on immunoSEQ multiplex PCR, and the TCRdb table lists in-frame clones only, not all of them. The table lists some 460,000 clones, about 89% of them singletons. Here the sequenced sample was peripheral blood, taken in a trial of Ad26.COV2.S vaccine versus placebo. These receptors were collected from a person aged 18-60 years who received the Ad26.COV2.S COVID-19 vaccine or a placebo. Both conserved end residues are part of each CDR3. The D gene is left open where the match is weak. Expanded clones get a size class; other rows say once, few or many, or leave the size out.

CASSLGLGREQYF TGTGCCAGCAGCTTGGGTCTAGGGCGCGAGCAGTACTTC TRBJ2-7 . . TRBV5-6
CASSPGTGVMNTEAFF TGCGCCAGCAGCCCGGGGACAGGGGTAATGAACACTGAAGCTTTCTTT TRBJ1-1 . TRBD1 TRBV4-1
CASSYARTSGDGTQYF TGTGCCAGCAGCTACGCTAGGACTAGCGGGGACGGGACGCAGTATTTT TRBJ2-3 . TRBD2 TRBV7-2
CAWSIGGFVEKLFF TGTGCCTGGAGCATAGGGGGGTTTGTTGAAAAACTGTTTTTT TRBJ1-4 . . TRBV30
CASSSRVQLGVKLFF TGTGCCAGCAGTTCCAGGGTCCAGTTGGGCGTAAAACTGTTTTTT TRBJ1-4 once . TRBV6-5
CASSIGRTGWETQYF TGTGCCAGTAGTATCGGAAGGACAGGGTGGGAGACCCAGTACTTC TRBJ2-5 once TRBD1 TRBV19
CASSPREAGGPPDTQYF TGTGCCAGCTCACCAAGGGAAGCGGGAGGGCCCCCAGATACGCAGTATTTT TRBJ2-3 . TRBD2 TRBV18
CASSLARSSGANVLTF TGTGCCAGCAGCTTAGCGAGGAGCTCTGGGGCCAACGTCCTGACTTTC TRBJ2-6 . . TRBV7-9
CATSDRQGNGGNEQFF TGTGCCACCAGTGATCGGCAGGGTAACGGGGGCAATGAGCAGTTCTTC TRBJ2-1 . . TRBV24-1
CASSLGAALYEQYF TGTGCCAGCAGCTTAGGGGCTGCCCTCTACGAGCAGTACTTC TRBJ2-7 once . TRBV11-2
CASSSDRQGGYTF TGTGCCAGCAGCTCAGACCGGCAAGGAGGCTACACCTTC TRBJ1-2 . . TRBV7-3
CASSPKRVLGREQFF TGTGCCAGCAGTCCAAAGCGGGTCCTCGGCCGGGAGCAGTTCTTC TRBJ2-1 . . TRBV7-8
CASSILLVVSGSSSGANVLTF TGTGCCAGTAGTATACTTCTGGTAGTATCAGGGTCTAGCTCTGGGGCCAACGTCCTGACTTTC TRBJ2-6 once . TRBV19
CASGQGFARGNTIYF TGCGCCAGTGGACAGGGGTTTGCGCGTGGAAACACCATATATTTT TRBJ1-3 many TRBD1 TRBV4-1
CASSRGGTEAFF TGTGCCAGCAGCCGAGGGGGAACTGAAGCTTTCTTT TRBJ1-1 . . TRBV3-1/TRBV3-2
CASSLDPYEQYF TGTGCCAGCAGCTTGGACCCCTACGAGCAGTACTTC TRBJ2-7 . . TRBV7-9
CSVRGERYEQYF TGCAGCGTGCGTGGGGAAAGGTACGAGCAGTACTTC TRBJ2-7 . . TRBV29-1
CASSRTSGSYEQYF TGCGCCAGCAGCCGGACTAGCGGGAGCTACGAGCAGTACTTC TRBJ2-7 . TRBD2 TRBV5-1
CASTRQGWTEAFF TGTGCCAGCACTCGCCAAGGTTGGACTGAAGCTTTCTTT TRBJ1-1 . . TRBV28
CASSYQLGTAVFGYTF TGTGCCAGCAGTTACCAATTAGGGACAGCCGTTTTCGGCTACACCTTC TRBJ1-2 once TRBD1 TRBV6-6
CAWSVTTKEQFF TGTGCCTGGAGTGTTACTACGAAAGAGCAGTTCTTC TRBJ2-1 . . TRBV30
CASNPLGHRDGYTF TGTGCCAGCAACCCCCTAGGACATAGGGATGGCTACACCTTC TRBJ1-2 once . TRBV6-5
CSVAGMRNTEAFF TGCAGCGTTGCAGGGATGAGGAACACTGAAGCTTTCTTT TRBJ1-1 . . TRBV29-1
CASSPSREVNEQFF TGTGCCAGCTCACCGTCGCGGGAGGTCAATGAGCAGTTCTTC TRBJ2-1 . TRBD2 TRBV18
CASSPSSGTSGILGNEQFF TGTGCCAGTAGCCCTTCATCCGGGACTAGCGGAATACTGGGCAATGAGCAGTTCTTC TRBJ2-1 . TRBD2 TRBV19
CASSETGTGELFF TGCGCCAGCAGCGAGACGGGAACCGGGGAGCTGTTTTTT TRBJ2-2 . . TRBV5-1
CASSLHRAGYGYTF TGTGCCAGCAGTTTACACAGGGCGGGCTATGGCTACACCTTC TRBJ1-2 . . TRBV28
CASTPPALWNTEAFF TGTGCCAGCACCCCCCCCGCGTTATGGAACACTGAAGCTTTCTTT TRBJ1-1 . . TRBV28
CASSHPTGLHREKLFF TGTGCCAGTAGCCACCCTACCGGGCTCCATCGCGAAAAACTGTTTTTT TRBJ1-4 . . TRBV19
CASSLGGQNNSPLHF TGTGCCAGCAGCTTAGGGGGACAGAATAATTCACCCCTCCACTTT TRBJ1-6 . TRBD1 TRBV13
CASSAGLAGPAYNEQFF TGTGCCAGCAGTGCCGGACTAGCGGGACCAGCTTACAATGAGCAGTTCTTC TRBJ2-1 . TRBD2 TRBV27
CASSLLGAEGLYEQYF TGTGCCAGCAGCTTACTGGGGGCGGAAGGCCTCTACGAGCAGTACTTC TRBJ2-7 . . TRBV11-1
CASSKASQPQHF TGTGCCAGCAGCAAAGCAAGTCAGCCCCAGCATTTT TRBJ1-5 . . TRBV21-1
CASSLDGNYGYTF TGTGCCAGCAGCTTAGACGGGAACTATGGCTACACCTTC TRBJ1-2 . . TRBV7-2
CASSPFSPIRNEKLFF TGTGCCAGCAGTCCTTTCAGCCCAATACGGAATGAAAAACTGTTTTTT TRBJ1-4 . . TRBV27
CSVYRPNEEKLFF TGCAGCGTTTACAGACCAAACGAGGAAAAACTGTTTTTT TRBJ1-4 . . TRBV29-1
CASSELSVGVGNEQFF TGTGCCAGCAGTGAACTGTCGGTGGGAGTTGGCAATGAGCAGTTCTTC TRBJ2-1 few . TRBV6-1